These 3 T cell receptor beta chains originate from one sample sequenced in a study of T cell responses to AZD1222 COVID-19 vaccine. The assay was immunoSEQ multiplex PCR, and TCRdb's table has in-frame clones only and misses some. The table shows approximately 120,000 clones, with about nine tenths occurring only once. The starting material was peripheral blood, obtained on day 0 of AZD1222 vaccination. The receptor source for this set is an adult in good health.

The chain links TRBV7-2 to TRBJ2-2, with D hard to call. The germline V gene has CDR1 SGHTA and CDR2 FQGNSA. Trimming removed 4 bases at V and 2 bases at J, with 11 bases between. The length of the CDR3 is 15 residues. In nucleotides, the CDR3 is TGTGCCAGCAGCTCCCAGACTCTCAACACCGGGGAGCTGTTTTTT. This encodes CASSSQTLNTGELFF.

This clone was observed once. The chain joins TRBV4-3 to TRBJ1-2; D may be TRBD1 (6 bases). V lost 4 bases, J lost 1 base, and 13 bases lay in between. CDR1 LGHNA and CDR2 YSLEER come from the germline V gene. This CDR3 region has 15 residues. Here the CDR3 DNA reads TGCGCCAGCAGCCTTGACAGACAGGTTAACTATGGCTACACCTTC. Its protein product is CASSLDRQVNYGYTF.

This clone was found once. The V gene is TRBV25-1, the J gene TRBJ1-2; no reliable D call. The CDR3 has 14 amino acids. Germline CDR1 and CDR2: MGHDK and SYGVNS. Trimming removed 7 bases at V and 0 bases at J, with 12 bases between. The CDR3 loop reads CASTFQGSNYGYTF. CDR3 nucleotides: TGTGCCAGCACCTTCCAAGGATCTAACTATGGCTACACCTTC.